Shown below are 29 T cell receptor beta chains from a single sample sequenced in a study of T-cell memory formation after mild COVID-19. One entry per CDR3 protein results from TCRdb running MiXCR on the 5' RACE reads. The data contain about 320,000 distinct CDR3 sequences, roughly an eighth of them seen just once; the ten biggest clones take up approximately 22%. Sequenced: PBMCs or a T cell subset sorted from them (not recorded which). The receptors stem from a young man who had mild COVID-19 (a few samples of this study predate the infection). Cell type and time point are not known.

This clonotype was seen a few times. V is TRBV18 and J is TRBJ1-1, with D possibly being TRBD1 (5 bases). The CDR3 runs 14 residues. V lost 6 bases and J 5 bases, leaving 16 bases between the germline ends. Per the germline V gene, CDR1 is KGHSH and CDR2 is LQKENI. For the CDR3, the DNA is TGTGCCAGCTCCCCTGACCAGGGTGAAACTGAAGCTTTCTTT. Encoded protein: CASSPDQGETEAFF.

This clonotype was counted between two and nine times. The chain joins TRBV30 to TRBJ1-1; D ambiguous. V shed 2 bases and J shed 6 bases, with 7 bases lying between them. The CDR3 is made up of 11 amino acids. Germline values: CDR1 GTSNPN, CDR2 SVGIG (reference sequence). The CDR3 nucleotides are TGTGCCTGGAGTCTGGACTCTGAAGCTTTCTTT. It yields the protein CAWSLDSEAFF.

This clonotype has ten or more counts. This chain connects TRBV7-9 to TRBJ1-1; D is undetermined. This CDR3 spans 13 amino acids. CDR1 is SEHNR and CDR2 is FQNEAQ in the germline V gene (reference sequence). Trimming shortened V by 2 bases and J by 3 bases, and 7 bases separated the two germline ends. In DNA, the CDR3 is TGTGCCAGCAGCTTATCAGCTGACACTGAAGCTTTCTTT. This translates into CASSLSADTEAFF.

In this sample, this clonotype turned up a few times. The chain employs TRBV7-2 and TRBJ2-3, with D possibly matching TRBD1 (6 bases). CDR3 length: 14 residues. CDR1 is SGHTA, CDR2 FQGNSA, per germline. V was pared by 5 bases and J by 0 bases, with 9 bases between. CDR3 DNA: TGTGCCAGCAGCCCCGGACAGAGCACAGATACGCAGTATTTT. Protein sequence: CASSPGQSTDTQYF.

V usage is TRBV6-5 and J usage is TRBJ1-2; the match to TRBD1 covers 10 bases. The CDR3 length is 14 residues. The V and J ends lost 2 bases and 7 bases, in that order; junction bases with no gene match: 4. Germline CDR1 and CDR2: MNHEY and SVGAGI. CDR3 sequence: CASSYGTGVLGYTF. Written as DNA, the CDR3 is TGTGCCAGCAGTTACGGGACAGGGGTGCTTGGCTACACCTTC.

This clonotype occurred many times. The CDR3 loop is CASSLDRVTEAFF. CDR3 bases: TGTGCCAGCAGCTTGGACAGGGTCACTGAAGCTTTCTTT. The chain is built from TRBV7-2 and TRBJ1-1, with 8 bases aligning to TRBD1. The CDR3 spans 13 residues. The germline gives CDR1 SGHTA, CDR2 FQGNSA. The V segment lost 3 bases and the J segment 4 bases; nucleotides outside the gene matches: 1.

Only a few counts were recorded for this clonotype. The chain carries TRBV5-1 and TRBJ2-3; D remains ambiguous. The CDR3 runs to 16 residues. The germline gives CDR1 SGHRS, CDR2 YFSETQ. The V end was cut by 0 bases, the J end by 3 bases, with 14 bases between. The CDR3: CASSLGLLVGTDTQYF. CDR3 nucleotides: TGCGCCAGCAGCTTGGGCCTCCTCGTGGGTACAGATACGCAGTATTTT. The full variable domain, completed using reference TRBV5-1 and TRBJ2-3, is KAGVTQTPRYLIKTRGQQVTLSCSPISGHRSVSWYQQTPGQGLQFLFEYFSETQRNKGNFPGRFSGRQFSNSRSEMNVSTLELGDSALYLCASSLGLLVGTDTQYFGPGTRLTVL.

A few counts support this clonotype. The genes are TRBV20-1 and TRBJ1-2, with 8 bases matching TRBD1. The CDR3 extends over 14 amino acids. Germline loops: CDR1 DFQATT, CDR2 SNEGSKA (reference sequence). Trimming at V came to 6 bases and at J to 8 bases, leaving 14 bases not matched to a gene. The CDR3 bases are TGCAGTGCGGGGGACAGGTCGGGAATAAGGGGCTACACCTTC. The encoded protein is CSAGDRSGIRGYTF.

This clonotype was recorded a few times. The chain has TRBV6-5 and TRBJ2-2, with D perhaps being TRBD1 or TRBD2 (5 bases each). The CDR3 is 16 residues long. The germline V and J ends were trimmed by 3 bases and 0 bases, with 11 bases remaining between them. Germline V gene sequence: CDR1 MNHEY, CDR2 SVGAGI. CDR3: CASSYVGTPNTGELFF. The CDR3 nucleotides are TGTGCCAGCAGTTATGTGGGGACCCCGAACACCGGGGAGCTGTTTTTT.

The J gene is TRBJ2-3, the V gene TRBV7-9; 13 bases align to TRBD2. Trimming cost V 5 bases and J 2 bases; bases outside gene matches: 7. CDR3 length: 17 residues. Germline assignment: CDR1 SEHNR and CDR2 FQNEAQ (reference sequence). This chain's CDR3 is CASSPRTSGGVTDTQYF. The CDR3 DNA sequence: TGTGCCAGCAGCCCTCGGACTAGCGGGGGCGTCACAGATACGCAGTATTTT.

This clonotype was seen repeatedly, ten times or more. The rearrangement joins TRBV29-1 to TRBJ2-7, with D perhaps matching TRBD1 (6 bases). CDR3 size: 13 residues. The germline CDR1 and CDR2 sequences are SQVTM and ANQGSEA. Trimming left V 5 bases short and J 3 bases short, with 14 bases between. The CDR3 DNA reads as TGCAGCGTTATCCCGGGACAAAGCTACGAGCAGTACTTC. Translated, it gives CSVIPGQSYEQYF.

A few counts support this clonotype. CDR3 coding DNA: TGTGCCAGCAGCCCCCAGCCGTTCGACGAGCAGTACTTC. Residues: CASSPQPFDEQYF. This chain joins TRBV7-8 and TRBJ2-7; D is ambiguous. CDR1 and CDR2 from the germline V gene are SGHVS and FQNEAQ. The CDR3 has 13 residues. Deletions cut 5 bases from V and 5 bases from J, with 13 bases between. The complete variable domain, with remaining parts taken from reference TRBV7-8 and TRBJ2-7, reads GAGVSQSPRYKVAKRGQDVALRCDPISGHVSLFWYQQALGQGPEFLTYFQNEAQLDKSGLPSDRFFAERPEGSVSTLKIQRTQQEDSAVYLCASSPQPFDEQYFGPGTRLTVT.

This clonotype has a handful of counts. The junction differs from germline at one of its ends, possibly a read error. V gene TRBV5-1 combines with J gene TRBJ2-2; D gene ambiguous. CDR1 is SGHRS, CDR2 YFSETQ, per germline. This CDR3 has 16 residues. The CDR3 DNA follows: TGCGCCAGCACCTTGGGATCCTTAGCAACCACCGGGGAGCTGTTTTTT. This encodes CASTLGSLATTGELFF.

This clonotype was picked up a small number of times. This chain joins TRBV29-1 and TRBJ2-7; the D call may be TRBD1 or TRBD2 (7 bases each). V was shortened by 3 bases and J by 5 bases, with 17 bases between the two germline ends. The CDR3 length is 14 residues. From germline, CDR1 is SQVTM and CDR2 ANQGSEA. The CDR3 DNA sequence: TGCAGCGTTGACCCGCAGGGGGGGAATAACGAGCAGTACTTC. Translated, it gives CSVDPQGGNNEQYF.

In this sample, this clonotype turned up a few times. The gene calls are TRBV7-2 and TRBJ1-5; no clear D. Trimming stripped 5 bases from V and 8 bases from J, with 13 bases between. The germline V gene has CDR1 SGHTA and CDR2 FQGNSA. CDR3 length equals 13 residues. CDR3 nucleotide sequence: TGTGCCAGCAGCAAGGGCCCTCAAGAGCCCCAGCATTTT. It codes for CASSKGPQEPQHF.

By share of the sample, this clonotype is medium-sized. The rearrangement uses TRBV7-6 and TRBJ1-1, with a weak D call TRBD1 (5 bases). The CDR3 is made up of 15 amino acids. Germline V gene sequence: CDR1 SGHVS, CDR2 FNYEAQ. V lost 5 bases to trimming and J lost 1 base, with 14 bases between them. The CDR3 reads CASSLPPTANTEAFF. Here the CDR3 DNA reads TGTGCCAGCAGCCTACCCCCGACAGCGAACACTGAAGCTTTCTTT.

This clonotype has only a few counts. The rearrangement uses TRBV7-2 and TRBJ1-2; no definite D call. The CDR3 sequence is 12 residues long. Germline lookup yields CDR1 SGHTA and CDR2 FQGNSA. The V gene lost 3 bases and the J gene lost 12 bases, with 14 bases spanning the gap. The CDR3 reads CASSFSEGADTF. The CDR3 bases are TGTGCCAGCAGCTTCAGTGAGGGTGCGGACACCTTC.

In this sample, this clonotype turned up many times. The CDR3 bases are TGTGCCATCAGTGTAGACAACTCTGGAAACACCATATATTTT. This sequence encodes CAISVDNSGNTIYF. V and J are TRBV10-3 and TRBJ1-3; unclear D gene. The V gene lost 4 bases and the J gene lost 0 bases, with 7 bases spanning the gap. The CDR3 has 14 residues. Germline V gene lookup returns CDR1 ENHRY and CDR2 SYGVKD.

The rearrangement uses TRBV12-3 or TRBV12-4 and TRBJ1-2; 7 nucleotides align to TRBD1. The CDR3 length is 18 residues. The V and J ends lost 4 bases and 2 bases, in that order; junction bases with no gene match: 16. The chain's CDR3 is CASSSNDRETQENYGYTF. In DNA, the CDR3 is TGTGCCAGCAGTTCCAACGACAGGGAGACACAAGAAAACTATGGCTACACCTTC.

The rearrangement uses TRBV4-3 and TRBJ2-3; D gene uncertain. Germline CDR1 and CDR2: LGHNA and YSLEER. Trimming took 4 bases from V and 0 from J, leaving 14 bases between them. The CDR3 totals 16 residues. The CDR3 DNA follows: TGCGCCAGCAGCCGCCACCTAGAGCCTAGCACAGATACGCAGTATTTT. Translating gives CASSRHLEPSTDTQYF.

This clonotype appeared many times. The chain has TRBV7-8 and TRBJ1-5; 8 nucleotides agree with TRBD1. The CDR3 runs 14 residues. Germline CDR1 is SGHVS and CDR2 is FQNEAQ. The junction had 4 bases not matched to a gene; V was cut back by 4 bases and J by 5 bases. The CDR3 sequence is CASSSSDRDQPQHF. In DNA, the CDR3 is TGTGCCAGCAGCTCCTCGGACAGGGATCAGCCCCAGCATTTT.

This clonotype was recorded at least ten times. CDR3 coding DNA: TGCAGTGCCCCTCGGGTGGAGGGAAGGGATACTGGAAACACCATATATTTT. Encoded protein: CSAPRVEGRDTGNTIYF. This chain uses TRBV20-1 with TRBJ1-3; D is uncertain. Germline V gene sequence: CDR1 DFQATT, CDR2 SNEGSKA (reference sequence). This CDR3 is 17 amino acids long. The ends were cut back, 6 bases at V and 2 bases at J, with 23 bases in the middle.

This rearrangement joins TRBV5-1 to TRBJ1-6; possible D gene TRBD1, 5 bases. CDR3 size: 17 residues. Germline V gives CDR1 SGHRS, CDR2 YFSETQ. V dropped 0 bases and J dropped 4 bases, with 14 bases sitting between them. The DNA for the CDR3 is TGCGCCAGCAGCTTGGAGGGCAGGGCTACATATAATTCACCCCTCCACTTT. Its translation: CASSLEGRATYNSPLHF.

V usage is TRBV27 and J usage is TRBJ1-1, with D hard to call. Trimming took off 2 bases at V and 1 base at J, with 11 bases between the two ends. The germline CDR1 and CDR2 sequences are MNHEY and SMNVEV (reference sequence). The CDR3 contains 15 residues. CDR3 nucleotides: TGTGCCAGCAGTTTAGAGATAGGGTCGAACACTGAAGCTTTCTTT. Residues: CASSLEIGSNTEAFF.

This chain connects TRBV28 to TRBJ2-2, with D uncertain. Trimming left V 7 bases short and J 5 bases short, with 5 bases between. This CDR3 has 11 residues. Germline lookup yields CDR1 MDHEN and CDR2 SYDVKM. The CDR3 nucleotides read TGTGCCAGCACCCGAACCGGGGAGCTGTTTTTT. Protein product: CASTRTGELFF.

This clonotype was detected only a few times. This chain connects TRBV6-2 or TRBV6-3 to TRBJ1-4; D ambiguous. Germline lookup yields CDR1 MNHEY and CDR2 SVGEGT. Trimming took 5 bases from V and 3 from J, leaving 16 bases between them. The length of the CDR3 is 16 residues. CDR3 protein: CASSNYPDGSNEKLFF. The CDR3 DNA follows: TGTGCCAGCAGTAATTACCCGGACGGATCTAATGAAAAACTGTTTTTT.

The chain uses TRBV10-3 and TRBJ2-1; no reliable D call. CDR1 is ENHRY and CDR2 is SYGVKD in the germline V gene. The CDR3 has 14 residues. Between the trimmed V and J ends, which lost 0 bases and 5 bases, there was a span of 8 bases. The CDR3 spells CAISESRGNNEQFF. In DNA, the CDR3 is TGTGCCATCAGTGAGTCAAGAGGTAACAATGAGCAGTTCTTC.

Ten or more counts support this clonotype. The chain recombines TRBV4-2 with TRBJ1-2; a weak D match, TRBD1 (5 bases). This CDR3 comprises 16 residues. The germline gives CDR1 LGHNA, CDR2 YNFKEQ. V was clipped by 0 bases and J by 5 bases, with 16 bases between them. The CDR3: CASSQEAARRGYGYTF. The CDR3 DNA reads TGTGCCAGCAGCCAAGAGGCAGCCAGGAGGGGTTATGGCTACACCTTC.

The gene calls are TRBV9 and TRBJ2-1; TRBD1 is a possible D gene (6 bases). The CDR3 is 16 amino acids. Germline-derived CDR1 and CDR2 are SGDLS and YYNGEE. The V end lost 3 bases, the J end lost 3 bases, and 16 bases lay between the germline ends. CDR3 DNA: TGTGCCAGCAGCGAGGGAGTTAGAGGGGGCTACAATGAGCAGTTCTTC. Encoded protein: CASSEGVRGGYNEQFF.